The 2 T cell receptor beta chains presented below share a single source sample, sequenced in a study of T cells in Graves' hyperthyroidism and ophthalmopathy (dated by TCRdb to between 2018 and 2020). Library generation was performed with multiplex PCR. Sequenced on an Illumina HiSeq 2000. The TCR beta CDR3 regions were amplified from RNA transcripts. A first-round RT-PCR of the TCR CDR3 used the HTBI primer set with the Qiagen OneStep RT-PCR kit. TCRdb reran the public reads through fastp at Q25 and MiXCR, keeping productive beta chains. Duplicate CDR3 protein sequences are folded into a single record with the most common DNA and genes. This sample gives about 360,000 distinct CDR3 sequences in total; roughly 13% of them show up just once. Around a tenth of the sample comes from the top ten. Source material: blood. These receptors came from a woman aged 18-35 years with Graves' hyperthyroidism.

There are many counts of this clonotype. The genes are TRBV11-2 and TRBJ2-3; possibly TRBD1 or TRBD2 for D (6 bases each). The CDR3 is 14 amino acids. In germline, CDR1 is SGHAT, CDR2 FQNNGV. V lost 2 bases to trimming and J lost 4 bases, with 10 bases between them. CDR3: CASSLPGASDTQYF. For the CDR3, the DNA is TGTGCCAGCAGCTTACCGGGGGCGTCAGATACGCAGTATTTT. The variable domain in full, completed from reference TRBV11-2 and TRBJ2-3, reads EAGVAQSPRYKIIEKRQSVAFWCNPISGHATLYWYQQILGQGPKLLIQFQNNGVVDDSQLPKDRFSAERLKGVDSTLKIQPAKLEDSAVYLCASSLPGASDTQYFGPGTRLTVL.

As for this clonotype: One base away lies a much larger clone, so this may be a sequencing read error. The chain has TRBV12-3 or TRBV12-4 and TRBJ2-4; 8 bases map to TRBD1. The CDR3 consists of 13 residues. CDR3 nucleotide sequence: TGTGCCACCAGTCCAGGGGGCAGAAACATTCAGTACTTC. It is translated as CATSPGGRNIQYF.